The T cell receptor beta chain described here comes from a study of T cells in Graves' hyperthyroidism and ophthalmopathy. Study-wide findings and caveats: Most thyroid clonotypes that were expanded above 0.001 also turned up in blood.

Diagnosis relied on clinical symptoms, serum thyroxine and TRAb, thyroid ultrasound and orbital computed tomography. Amplified TCR beta CDR3 regions came from RNA transcripts. During a first-round RT-PCR of the TCR CDR3, the HTBI primer set was used. TCRdb recomputed calls from the multiplex PCR reads with MiXCR, one row per CDR3 protein. The sample consists of approximately 870,000 distinct CDR3 sequences, more than 30% of them appearing once. CDR1 and CDR2 from the germline V gene are LNHNV and YYDKDF (reference sequence). V was trimmed by 0 bases and J by 3 bases, leaving 4 bases between them. CDR3 length: 13 amino acids. To note about this clonotype: Its matching antigen is unknown.

This TCR came from a man between 18 and 35 years old with Graves' hyperthyroidism. Sequencing was done on a sample of blood. The chain employs TRBV15 and TRBJ2-3, with D unclear. CDR3 bases: TGTGCCACCAGCAGAGATGGGACAGATACGCAGTATTTT. Its translation: CATSRDGTDTQYF.